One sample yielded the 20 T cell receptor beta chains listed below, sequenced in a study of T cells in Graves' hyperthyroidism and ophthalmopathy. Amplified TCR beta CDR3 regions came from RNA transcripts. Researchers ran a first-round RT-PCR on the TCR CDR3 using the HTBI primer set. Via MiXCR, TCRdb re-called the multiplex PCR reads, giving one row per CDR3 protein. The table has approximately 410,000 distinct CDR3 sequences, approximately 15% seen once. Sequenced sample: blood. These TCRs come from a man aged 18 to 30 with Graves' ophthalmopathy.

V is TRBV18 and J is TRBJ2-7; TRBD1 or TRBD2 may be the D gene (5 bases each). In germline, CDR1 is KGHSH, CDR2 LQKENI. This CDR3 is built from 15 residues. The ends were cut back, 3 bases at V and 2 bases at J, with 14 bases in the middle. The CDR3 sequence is CASSPDWGSTYEQYF. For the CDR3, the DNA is TGTGCCAGCTCACCTGACTGGGGGAGCACCTACGAGCAGTACTTC.

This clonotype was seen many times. DNA of the CDR3: TGTGCCAGCAGCTTAGCGATCGGTGGAAATGAGCAGTTCTTC. Protein sequence: CASSLAIGGNEQFF. The gene calls are TRBV7-6 and TRBJ2-1, with no clear D. The V gene lost 0 bases and the J gene lost 7 bases, with 10 bases spanning the gap. The CDR3 consists of 14 residues. The germline gives CDR1 SGHVS, CDR2 FNYEAQ.

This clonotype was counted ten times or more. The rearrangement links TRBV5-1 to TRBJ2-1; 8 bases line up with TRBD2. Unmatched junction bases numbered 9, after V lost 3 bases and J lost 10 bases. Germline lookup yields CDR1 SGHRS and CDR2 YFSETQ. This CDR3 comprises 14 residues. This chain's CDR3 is CASSWGPSGPEQFF. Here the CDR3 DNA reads TGCGCCAGCAGCTGGGGCCCTAGCGGGCCCGAGCAGTTCTTC.

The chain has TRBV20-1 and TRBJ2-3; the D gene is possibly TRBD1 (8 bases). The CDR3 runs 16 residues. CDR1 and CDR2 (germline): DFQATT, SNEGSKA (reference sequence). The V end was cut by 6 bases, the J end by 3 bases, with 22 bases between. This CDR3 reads CSAIDYRGGRTDTQYF. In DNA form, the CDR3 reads TGCAGTGCCATTGACTACAGGGGGGGGAGGACAGATACGCAGTATTTT.

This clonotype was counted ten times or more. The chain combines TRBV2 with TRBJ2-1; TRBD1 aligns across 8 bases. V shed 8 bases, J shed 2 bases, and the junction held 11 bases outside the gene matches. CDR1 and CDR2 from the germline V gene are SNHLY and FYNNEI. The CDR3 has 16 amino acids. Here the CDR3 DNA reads TGTGCCAGCTCACCTCCTCCGGGACAGGCCTACAATGAGCAGTTCTTC. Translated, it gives CASSPPPGQAYNEQFF.

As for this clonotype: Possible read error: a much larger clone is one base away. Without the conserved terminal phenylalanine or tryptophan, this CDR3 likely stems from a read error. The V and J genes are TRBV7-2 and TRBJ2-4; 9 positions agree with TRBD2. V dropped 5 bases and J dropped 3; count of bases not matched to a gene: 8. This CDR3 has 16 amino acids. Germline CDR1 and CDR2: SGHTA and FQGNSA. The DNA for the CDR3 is TGTGCCAGCAGCCTTGGCGGGGGGGCCTACAAAAACATTCAGTACATC. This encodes CASSLGGGAYKNIQYI.

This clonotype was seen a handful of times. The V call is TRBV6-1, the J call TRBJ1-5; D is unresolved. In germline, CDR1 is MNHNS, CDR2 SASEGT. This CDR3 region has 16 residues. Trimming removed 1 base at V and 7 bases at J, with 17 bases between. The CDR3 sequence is CASSEGSGSVRQPQHF. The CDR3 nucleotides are TGTGCCAGCAGTGAAGGTTCAGGATCGGTCAGACAGCCCCAGCATTTT.

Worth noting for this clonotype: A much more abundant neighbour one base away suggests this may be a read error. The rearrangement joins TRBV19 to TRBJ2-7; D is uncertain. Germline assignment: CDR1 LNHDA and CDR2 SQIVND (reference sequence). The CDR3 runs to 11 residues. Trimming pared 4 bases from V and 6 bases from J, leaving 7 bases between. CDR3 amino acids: CASSTGPEQYF. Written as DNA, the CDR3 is TGTGCCAGTAGTACCGGCCCCGAGCAGTACTTC.

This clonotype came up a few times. In nucleotides, the CDR3 is TGTGCCAGCAGTTACTCAGGGCGGGGGTCCCATGAGCAGTTCTTC. Residues: CASSYSGRGSHEQFF. The rearrangement uses TRBV6-5 and TRBJ2-1; TRBD2 agrees at 7 bases. The CDR3 has 15 amino acids. Germline V gene data show CDR1 as MNHEY and CDR2 as SVGAGI. V shed 0 bases and J 8 bases; nucleotides not matched to a gene: 7.

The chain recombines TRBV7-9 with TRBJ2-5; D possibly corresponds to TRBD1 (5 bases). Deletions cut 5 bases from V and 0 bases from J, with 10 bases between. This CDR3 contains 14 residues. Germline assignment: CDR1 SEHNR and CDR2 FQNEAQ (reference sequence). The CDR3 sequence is CASSATGYQETQYF. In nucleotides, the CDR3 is TGTGCCAGCAGCGCAACAGGATACCAAGAGACCCAGTACTTC.

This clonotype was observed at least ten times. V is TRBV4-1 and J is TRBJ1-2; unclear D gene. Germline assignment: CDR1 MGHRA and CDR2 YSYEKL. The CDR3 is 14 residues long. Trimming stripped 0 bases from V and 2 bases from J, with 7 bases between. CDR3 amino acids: CASSQDTINYGYTF. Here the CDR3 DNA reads TGCGCCAGCAGCCAAGATACCATCAACTATGGCTACACCTTC.

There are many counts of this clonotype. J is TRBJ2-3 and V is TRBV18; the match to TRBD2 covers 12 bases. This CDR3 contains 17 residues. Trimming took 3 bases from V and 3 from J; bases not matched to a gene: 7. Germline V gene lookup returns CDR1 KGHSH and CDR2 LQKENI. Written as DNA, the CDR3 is TGTGCCAGCTCACCGCTCGGACTAGCGGGGTCGACAGATACGCAGTATTTT. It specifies CASSPLGLAGSTDTQYF.

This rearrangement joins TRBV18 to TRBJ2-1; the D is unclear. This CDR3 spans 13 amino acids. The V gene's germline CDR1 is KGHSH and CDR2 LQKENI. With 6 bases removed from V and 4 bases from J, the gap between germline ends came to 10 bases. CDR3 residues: CASSTLEYNEQFF. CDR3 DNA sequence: TGTGCCAGCTCGACACTTGAATACAATGAGCAGTTCTTC.

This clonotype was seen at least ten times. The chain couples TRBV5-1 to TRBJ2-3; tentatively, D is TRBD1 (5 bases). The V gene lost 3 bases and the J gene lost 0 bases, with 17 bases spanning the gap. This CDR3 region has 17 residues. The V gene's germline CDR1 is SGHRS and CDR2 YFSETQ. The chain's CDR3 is CASSSRRWRQSTDTQYF. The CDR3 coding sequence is TGCGCCAGCAGCTCCCGCAGGTGGAGACAGAGCACAGATACGCAGTATTTT.

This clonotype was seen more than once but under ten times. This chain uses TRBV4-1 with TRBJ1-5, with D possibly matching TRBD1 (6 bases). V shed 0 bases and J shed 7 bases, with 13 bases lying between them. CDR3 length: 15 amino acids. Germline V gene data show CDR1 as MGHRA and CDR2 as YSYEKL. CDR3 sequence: CASSQDPGGRQPQHF. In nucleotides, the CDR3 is TGCGCCAGCAGCCAAGATCCCGGGGGCAGGCAGCCCCAGCATTTT.

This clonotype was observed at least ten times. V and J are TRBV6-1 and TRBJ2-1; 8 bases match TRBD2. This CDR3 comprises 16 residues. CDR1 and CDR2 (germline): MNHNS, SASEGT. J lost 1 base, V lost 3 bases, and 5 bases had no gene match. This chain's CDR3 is CASSDAAGGSYNEQFF. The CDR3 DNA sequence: TGTGCCAGCAGTGACGCGGCGGGAGGTTCCTACAATGAGCAGTTCTTC.

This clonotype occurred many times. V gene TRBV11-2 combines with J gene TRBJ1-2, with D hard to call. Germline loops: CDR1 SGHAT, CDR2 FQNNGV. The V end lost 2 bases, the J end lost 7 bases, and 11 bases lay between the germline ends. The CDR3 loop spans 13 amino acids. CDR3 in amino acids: CASSLIARGGYTF. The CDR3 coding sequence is TGTGCCAGCAGCTTAATCGCTCGGGGTGGCTACACCTTC.

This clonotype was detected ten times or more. CDR3 bases: TGTGCCAGCATAGAGCACTACGAGCAGTACTTC. This gives the protein CASIEHYEQYF. V usage is TRBV6-1 and J usage is TRBJ2-7; D gene unclear. This CDR3 is built from 11 residues. CDR1 is MNHNS, CDR2 SASEGT, per germline. V was shortened by 7 bases and J by 3 bases, with 7 bases between the two germline ends.

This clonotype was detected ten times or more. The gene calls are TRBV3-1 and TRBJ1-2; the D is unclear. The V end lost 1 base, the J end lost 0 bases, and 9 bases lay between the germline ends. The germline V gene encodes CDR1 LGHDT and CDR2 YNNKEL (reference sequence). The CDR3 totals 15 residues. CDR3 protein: CASSQADGANYGYTF. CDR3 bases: TGTGCCAGCAGCCAAGCGGACGGAGCTAACTATGGCTACACCTTC. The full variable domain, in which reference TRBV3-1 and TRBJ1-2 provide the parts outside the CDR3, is DTAVSQTPKYLVTQMGNDKSIKCEQNLGHDTMYWYKQDSKKFLKIMFSYNNKELIINETVPNRFSPKSPDKAHLNLHINSLELGDSAVYFCASSQADGANYGYTFGSGTRLTVV.

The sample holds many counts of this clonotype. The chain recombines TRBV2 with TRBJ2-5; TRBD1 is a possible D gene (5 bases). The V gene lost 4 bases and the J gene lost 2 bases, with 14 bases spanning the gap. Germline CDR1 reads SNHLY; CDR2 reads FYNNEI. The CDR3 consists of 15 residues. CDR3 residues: CASSGRATKQETQYF. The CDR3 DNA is TGTGCCAGCAGTGGCAGGGCCACCAAACAAGAGACCCAGTACTTC.